The 29 T cell receptor beta chains reported below all come from one sample, sequenced in a study of blood T cell repertoires in COVID-19. Clones were sequenced by immunoSEQ multiplex PCR, and TCRdb holds only the in-frame ones, with some missing. The data show around 63,000 clones, 75% to 90% seen once. Input material: peripheral blood. Source of these receptors: a woman at least 80 years old with acute or convalescent COVID-19.

The chain has TRBV2 and TRBJ1-1; 7 nucleotides line up with TRBD1. V dropped 5 bases and J dropped 0; count of bases not matched to a gene: 3. Germline V gives CDR1 SNHLY, CDR2 FYNNEI. The CDR3 length is 14 residues. CDR3 coding DNA: TGTGCCAGCAGTTACAGGGGTCTGAACACTGAAGCTTTCTTT. Translated, it gives CASSYRGLNTEAFF.

J is TRBJ1-1 and V is TRBV19; D unclear. Trimming removed 6 bases from V and 6 bases from J, with 11 bases in between. The CDR3 is 12 residues long. Germline V gives CDR1 LNHDA, CDR2 SQIVND (reference sequence). In DNA form, the CDR3 reads TGTGCCAGTAGGCTAACAGCCTCTGAAGCTTTCTTT. Encoded protein: CASRLTASEAFF.

The chain recombines TRBV2 with TRBJ1-3; D remains unclear. The CDR3 totals 14 residues. The V end lost 2 bases, the J end lost 4 bases, and 9 bases lay between the germline ends. Germline CDR1 is SNHLY and CDR2 is FYNNEI. This chain's CDR3 is CASSERRSGNTIYF. CDR3 DNA: TGTGCCAGCAGTGAAAGGAGGTCGGGAAACACCATATATTTT.

This chain connects TRBV18 to TRBJ2-5; D may be TRBD2 (6 bases). The V gene lost 0 bases and the J gene lost 4 bases, with 15 bases spanning the gap. CDR1 is KGHSH and CDR2 is LQKENI in the germline V gene. The CDR3 is 16 amino acids. The CDR3, as DNA: TGTGCCAGCTCACCACCGGCGGGGCTGGGTGGAGAGACCCAGTACTTC. Encoded protein: CASSPPAGLGGETQYF.

This chain uses TRBV11-2 with TRBJ2-5, with D possibly matching TRBD2 (6 bases). CDR1 is SGHAT, CDR2 FQNNGV, per germline. CDR3 length equals 13 residues. The V and J ends lost 2 bases and 5 bases respectively, with 9 bases between them. The CDR3 sequence is CASSLRLVETQYF. The CDR3 region has the DNA TGTGCCAGCAGCTTAAGACTAGTGGAGACCCAGTACTTC. Full variable domain (outside the CDR3, taken from reference TRBV11-2 and TRBJ2-5): EAGVAQSPRYKIIEKRQSVAFWCNPISGHATLYWYQQILGQGPKLLIQFQNNGVVDDSQLPKDRFSAERLKGVDSTLKIQPAKLEDSAVYLCASSLRLVETQYFGPGTRLLVL.

The chain joins TRBV11-1 to TRBJ2-7; D perhaps matches TRBD2 (6 bases). CDR1 is SGHAT and CDR2 is FQDESV in the germline V gene (reference sequence). This CDR3 has 14 residues. V lost 5 bases, J lost 3 bases, and 14 bases lay in between. CDR3 protein: CASSRVGGDYEQYF. The CDR3 DNA reads as TGTGCCAGCAGCCGCGTAGGAGGGGACTACGAGCAGTACTTC.

This clone has only one observation. The chain couples TRBV19 to TRBJ1-2; TRBD1 is a possible D gene (6 bases). V lost 10 bases and J 4 bases, leaving 22 bases between the germline ends. Germline CDR1 reads LNHDA; CDR2 reads SQIVND (reference sequence). The CDR3 loop spans 15 amino acids. The CDR3 sequence is CATLPGQGFPYGYTF. Written as DNA, the CDR3 is TGTGCCACCCTCCCGGGCCAGGGGTTCCCCTATGGCTACACCTTC.

This clone has a single count. The CDR3 sequence: CASGSSGVNTGELFF. Here the CDR3 DNA reads TGTGCCAGCGGGAGTAGCGGGGTGAACACCGGGGAGCTGTTTTTT. V is TRBV9 and J is TRBJ2-2, with TRBD2 matching 8 bases. The CDR3 length is 15 residues. Germline V CDR1 and CDR2: SGDLS, YYNGEE. V lost 7 bases, J lost 1 base, and 6 bases stayed unmatched.

This clone was counted a single time. The rearrangement links TRBV5-4 to TRBJ1-3; 7 nucleotides line up with TRBD1. The CDR3 spans 17 residues. Looked up from germline, CDR1 is SGHNT and CDR2 is YYREEE (reference sequence). The ends lost 0 bases at V and 1 base at J; junction bases unmatched: 7. The CDR3 DNA is TGTGCCAGCAGCTTGGGACAGGGAGACTGGTCTGGAAACACCATATATTTT. Translating gives CASSLGQGDWSGNTIYF.

The chain uses TRBV25-1 and TRBJ1-1, with D perhaps matching TRBD1 (5 bases). Germline CDR1 and CDR2: MGHDK and SYGVNS. Trimming cost V 3 bases and J 4 bases, with 15 bases left between them. This CDR3 comprises 15 residues. CDR3 in amino acids: CASSEMGPVGTEAFF. DNA of the CDR3: TGTGCCAGCAGTGAGATGGGGCCGGTCGGCACTGAAGCTTTCTTT.

This chain connects TRBV7-2 to TRBJ2-7; D ambiguous. This CDR3 is 14 amino acids long. Between the trimmed V and J ends, which lost 3 bases and 3 bases, there was a span of 12 bases. Germline CDR1 and CDR2: SGHTA and FQGNSA. In DNA form, the CDR3 reads TGTGCCAGCAGCTTCGATTATACTTACTACGAGCAGTACTTC. Residues: CASSFDYTYYEQYF.

The J gene is TRBJ2-1, the V gene TRBV5-1; 15 bases map to TRBD2. V gave up 3 bases and J gave up 9 bases; unmatched junction bases: 1. Germline CDR1 is SGHRS and CDR2 is YFSETQ. This CDR3 is 14 amino acids long. CDR3 sequence reads: CASSSGLAGGEQFF. The CDR3, as DNA: TGCGCCAGCAGCTCGGGACTAGCGGGAGGTGAGCAGTTCTTC. Full variable domain (rest looked up from reference TRBV5-1 and TRBJ2-1): KAGVTQTPRYLIKTRGQQVTLSCSPISGHRSVSWYQQTPGQGLQFLFEYFSETQRNKGNFPGRFSGRQFSNSRSEMNVSTLELGDSALYLCASSSGLAGGEQFFGPGTRLTVL.

This chain connects TRBV7-2 to TRBJ2-3; possible D gene TRBD1, 6 bases. Per the germline V gene, CDR1 is SGHTA and CDR2 is FQGNSA. This CDR3 region has 14 residues. The V gene lost 5 bases and the J gene lost 0 bases, with 9 bases spanning the gap. CDR3 amino acids: CASSPTGSTDTQYF. The CDR3 region has the DNA TGTGCCAGCAGCCCCACAGGGAGCACAGATACGCAGTATTTT.

CDR3 nucleotides: TGTGCCAGCAGCTTAGACAGGGTCGGAAACACCATATATTTT. Amino acid sequence: CASSLDRVGNTIYF. This rearrangement joins TRBV7-2 to TRBJ1-3; D perhaps matches TRBD1 (6 bases). V was pared by 1 base and J by 4 bases, with 8 bases between. Germline V gene data show CDR1 as SGHTA and CDR2 as FQGNSA. The CDR3 loop spans 14 amino acids.

This sequence joins TRBV6-5 and TRBJ1-3; D perhaps matches TRBD1 (6 bases). Germline V lookup: CDR1 MNHEY, CDR2 SVGAGI. V was cut by 7 bases and J by 3 bases, with 13 bases left in between. The CDR3 sequence is 14 residues long. CDR3 nucleotides: TGTGCCAGCATCAGGGGAGCGTATGGAAACACCATATATTTT. Its protein product is CASIRGAYGNTIYF.

The chain couples TRBV11-3 to TRBJ2-1, with TRBD2 matching over 10 bases. This CDR3 comprises 15 residues. J gave up 6 bases and V 2 bases, and 4 bases lay outside the gene matches. The germline V gene has CDR1 SGHNT and CDR2 YENEEA. CDR3: CASSLRLAGVNEQFF. CDR3 nucleotides: TGTGCCAGCAGCTTACGGCTAGCGGGGGTCAATGAGCAGTTCTTC.

The V gene is TRBV7-3, the J gene TRBJ2-3; TRBD1 is a possible D gene (6 bases). V lost 5 bases, J lost 10 bases, and 16 bases lay in between. Germline V gene data show CDR1 as SGHTA and CDR2 as FQGTGA. The length of the CDR3 is 13 residues. CDR3 sequence reads: CASSLSRTEAQYF. The CDR3 nucleotides read TGTGCCAGCAGCCTTTCCCGGACAGAGGCGCAGTATTTT.

The J gene is TRBJ2-3, the V gene TRBV7-2, with TRBD2 identical over 8 bases. Germline V gene data show CDR1 as SGHTA and CDR2 as FQGNSA. V dropped 7 bases and J dropped 7; count of bases not matched to a gene: 22. This CDR3 contains 18 residues. This chain's CDR3 is CASTKEGLAGGFIYTQYF. CDR3 sequence (DNA): TGTGCCAGCACAAAAGAGGGCCTGGCGGGGGGTTTCATTTATACGCAGTATTTT.

CDR3 residues: CASSDRVITEAFF. The CDR3 region has the DNA TGTGCCAGCAGTGACAGGGTTATCACTGAAGCTTTCTTT. The V and J genes are TRBV6-1 and TRBJ1-1, with a tentative D call TRBD1 (5 bases). Germline loops: CDR1 MNHNS, CDR2 SASEGT. The CDR3 consists of 13 residues. Trimming removed 3 bases from V and 4 bases from J, with 9 bases in between.

The chain joins TRBV3-1 (or the pseudogene TRBV3-2) to TRBJ1-4; no clear D gene. Trimming pared 1 base from V and 8 bases from J, leaving 17 bases between. Germline V gene sequence: CDR1 LGHDT, CDR2 YNNKEL (reference sequence). The CDR3 has 16 amino acids. The CDR3 reads CASSQASRREEEKLFF. The CDR3 nucleotides are TGTGCCAGCAGCCAAGCCTCCCGACGAGAGGAAGAAAAACTGTTTTTT.

The chain uses TRBV27 and TRBJ1-4; D is uncertain. The V end lost 7 bases, the J end lost 5 bases, and 11 bases lay between the germline ends. Germline CDR1 is MNHEY and CDR2 is SMNVEV (reference sequence). CDR3 length: 13 amino acids. Here the CDR3 DNA reads TGTGCCAGCACTCCCCCCAGGAATGAAAAACTGTTTTTT. Translated, it gives CASTPPRNEKLFF.

This chain links TRBV9 with TRBJ1-4; TRBD1 is a possible D gene (5 bases). Looked up from germline, CDR1 is SGDLS and CDR2 is YYNGEE. V was clipped by 1 base and J by 12 bases, with 19 bases between them. CDR3 length equals 15 residues. CDR3 DNA sequence: TGTGCCAGCAGCGTAACCCCCCAGGGTACGGCGGAACTGTTTTTT. Amino acids: CASSVTPQGTAELFF.

The chain carries TRBV30 and TRBJ1-2; D is uncertain. The V gene's germline CDR1 is GTSNPN and CDR2 SVGIG (reference sequence). V shed 4 bases and J shed 4 bases, with 13 bases lying between them. The CDR3 has 13 residues. Here the CDR3 DNA reads TGTGCCTGGACGGCAGGAGGGATCTATGGCTACACCTTC. It specifies CAWTAGGIYGYTF. Full variable domain (remainder filled in from reference TRBV30 and TRBJ1-2): SQTIHQWPATLVQPVGSPLSLECTVEGTSNPNLYWYRQAAGRGLQLLFYSVGIGQISSEVPQNLSASRPQDRQFILSSKKLLLSDSGFYLCAWTAGGIYGYTFGSGTRLTVV.

This chain joins TRBV7-9 and TRBJ2-1; 10 nucleotides line up with TRBD2. There are 15 residues in the CDR3. Germline values: CDR1 SEHNR, CDR2 FQNEAQ (reference sequence). Unmatched junction bases numbered 10, after V lost 8 bases and J lost 6 bases. Here the CDR3 reads CASPATQREGNEQFF. DNA of the CDR3: TGTGCCAGCCCGGCGACCCAGCGGGAGGGCAATGAGCAGTTCTTC.

This chain joins TRBV5-1 and TRBJ2-7, with 12 bases that match TRBD2. Trimming took 4 bases from V and 2 from J; bases not matched to a gene: 4. Germline CDR1 and CDR2: SGHRS and YFSETQ. The CDR3 has 15 amino acids. Here the CDR3 DNA reads TGCGCCAGCAGCACCTCTAGCGGGAGGGCCTACGAGCAGTACTTC. Translating gives CASSTSSGRAYEQYF.

The chain employs TRBV5-1 and TRBJ1-2; possibly TRBD1 for D (5 bases). The CDR3 length is 15 residues. V dropped 1 base and J dropped 8 bases, with 18 bases sitting between them. Looked up from germline, CDR1 is SGHRS and CDR2 is YFSETQ. The CDR3 sequence is CASSLPDNEVGGYTF. CDR3 coding DNA: TGCGCCAGCAGCTTGCCGGACAATGAGGTGGGCGGCTACACCTTC.

J is TRBJ2-3 and V is TRBV19; 13 bases match TRBD2. Germline V gene sequence: CDR1 LNHDA, CDR2 SQIVND (reference sequence). Trimming removed 4 bases from V and 0 bases from J; junction bases left unmatched: 10. The CDR3 has 19 residues. The CDR3 bases are TGTGCCAGTAGTAGGAGAGGACTAGCGGGGGTTACAAGCACAGATACGCAGTATTTT. Its translation: CASSRRGLAGVTSTDTQYF.

V is TRBV6-5 and J is TRBJ1-1, with D unresolved. The CDR3 covers 15 residues. The germline gives CDR1 MNHEY, CDR2 SVGAGI. The ends were cut back, 0 bases at V and 0 bases at J, with 8 bases in the middle. This CDR3 is CASSYSQAMNTEAFF. The DNA for the CDR3 is TGTGCCAGCAGTTACTCGCAGGCTATGAACACTGAAGCTTTCTTT.

The V call is TRBV7-2, the J call TRBJ1-5, with D hard to call. The germline CDR1 and CDR2 sequences are SGHTA and FQGNSA. V was shortened by 1 base and J by 4 bases, with 8 bases between the two germline ends. CDR3 length: 14 amino acids. The CDR3 DNA is TGTGCCAGCAGCTTAGGGGGAGCGAATCAGCCCCAGCATTTT. Translated, it gives CASSLGGANQPQHF.